This T cell receptor beta chain was identified in a study of blood T cell repertoires in COVID-19. Study overall: Samples of COVID-19 (acute and convalescent) were obtained from the United States, Italy and Spain. PBMCs, B-cell-depleted T cells, or T cells provided the cDNA or gDNA that made up the material.

The CDR3 runs to 15 residues. The V and J ends lost 4 bases and 1 base, in that order; junction bases with no gene match: 5. Per the germline V gene, CDR1 is LNHDA and CDR2 is SQIVND (reference sequence). Authors' data handling: Amplified reference gene primers provided the basis for estimating nucleated cell counts. Clones were sequenced by immunoSEQ multiplex PCR, and TCRdb holds only the in-frame ones, with some missing. The D gene and trimming were derived from the DNA, and the V and J assignments and clone size from that table. This sample has 150,000 to 200,000 clones, with roughly 87% found just once.

The sequenced sample was peripheral blood. This receptor was obtained from a woman between 45 and 60 years old with acute or convalescent COVID-19. The V call is TRBV19, the J call TRBJ1-1, with 8 bases matching TRBD1. The CDR3 DNA reads as TGTGCCAGTAGTACGACGGACAGGGCGAACACTGAAGCTTTCTTT. This encodes CASSTTDRANTEAFF.